One sample yielded the 15 T cell receptor beta chains listed below, sequenced in a study of blood T cell repertoires in COVID-19. The repertoire was sequenced with immunoSEQ multiplex PCR; TCRdb's copy has only in-frame clones and lacks some. The sample includes 68,000 or so clones, around 80% of them seen just once. Input material: peripheral blood. The receptors were gathered from a human donor in a cohort sampled during active COVID-19.

The CDR3 protein is CASSSGGTGNTEAFF. As DNA, the CDR3 is TGTGCCAGCAGCTCTGGGGGGACAGGGAACACTGAAGCTTTCTTT. V usage is TRBV11-2 and J usage is TRBJ1-1; 8 bases agree with TRBD1. V lost 4 bases, J lost 1 base, and 5 bases stayed unmatched. This CDR3 has 15 amino acids. Per the germline V gene, CDR1 is SGHAT and CDR2 is FQNNGV.

The rearrangement joins TRBV9 to TRBJ1-1, with D possibly being TRBD1 (5 bases). The CDR3 is 14 residues long. Germline CDR1 SGDLS, CDR2 YYNGEE. V dropped 0 bases and J dropped 4 bases, with 10 bases sitting between them. The CDR3 here is CASSVGGSGTEAFF. The CDR3 bases are TGTGCCAGCAGCGTAGGGGGCTCGGGCACTGAAGCTTTCTTT.

The chain recombines TRBV5-6 with TRBJ2-7; D is undetermined. This CDR3 contains 13 residues. The germline V gene has CDR1 SGHDT and CDR2 YYEEEE. Trimming cost V 2 bases and J 2 bases, with 8 bases left between them. For the CDR3, the DNA is TGTGCCAGCAGCTTTGCACACGCCTACGAGCAGTACTTC. As protein: CASSFAHAYEQYF.

The CDR3 DNA is TGTGCCTGGAGCCCGGGACAGTTGAACACCGGGGAGCTGTTTTTT. Translated: CAWSPGQLNTGELFF. The chain has TRBV30 and TRBJ2-2; 7 bases line up with TRBD1. Unmatched junction bases numbered 5, after V lost 3 bases and J lost 1 base. Germline V lookup: CDR1 GTSNPN, CDR2 SVGIG (reference sequence). The CDR3 consists of 15 residues.

This clone was seen only once. The chain is built from TRBV7-9 and TRBJ2-3, with D possibly TRBD1 on 5 matching bases. V gave up 0 bases and J gave up 4 bases, with 11 bases separating them. The CDR3 has 15 amino acids. Germline assignment: CDR1 SEHNR and CDR2 FQNEAQ (reference sequence). The CDR3 here is CASSLAQGPADTQYF. DNA for the CDR3: TGTGCCAGCAGCTTAGCCCAGGGCCCCGCAGATACGCAGTATTTT.

The rearrangement joins TRBV7-2 to TRBJ1-1; D not certain. CDR1 is SGHTA, CDR2 FQGNSA, per germline. The V gene lost 5 bases and the J gene lost 7 bases, with 11 bases spanning the gap. The CDR3 has 12 residues. The DNA of the CDR3 is TGTGCCAGCAGCAGGAGTAGCTTTGAAGCTTTCTTT. It specifies CASSRSSFEAFF.

The chain is built from TRBV6-6 and TRBJ2-4; possibly TRBD2 for D (5 bases). The CDR3 consists of 15 residues. Germline V lookup: CDR1 MNHNY, CDR2 SVGAGI (reference sequence). V was pared by 0 bases and J by 5 bases, with 11 bases between. CDR3 protein: CASSYSTGWQNIQYF. In DNA form, the CDR3 reads TGTGCCAGCAGTTACTCAACGGGGTGGCAAAACATTCAGTACTTC.

This clone occurred once. This chain joins TRBV29-1 and TRBJ2-7; 7 bases agree with TRBD2. The CDR3 sequence is 13 residues long. Trimming took 7 bases from V and 5 from J; bases not matched to a gene: 11. From germline, CDR1 is SQVTM and CDR2 ANQGSEA. Written as DNA, the CDR3 is TGCAGCGCCTTTGGTCGGGAGGCCCACGAGCAGTACTTC. Protein: CSAFGREAHEQYF.

The rearrangement joins TRBV15 to TRBJ1-5; 10 nucleotides agree with TRBD1. V dropped 2 bases and J dropped 3; count of bases not matched to a gene: 7. This CDR3 is 17 amino acids long. The germline CDR1 and CDR2 sequences are LNHNV and YYDKDF (reference sequence). CDR3 sequence reads: CATSRPGTGVFNQPQHF. CDR3 in DNA: TGTGCCACCAGCAGACCCGGGACAGGGGTTTTCAATCAGCCCCAGCATTTT.

CDR3 DNA: TGTGCCAGCAGTGTCTTGGCGGGAGTGACCGGGGAGCTGTTTTTT. Translated: CASSVLAGVTGELFF. The chain couples TRBV2 to TRBJ2-2, with 7 bases fitting TRBD2. The CDR3 extends over 15 amino acids. Germline V lookup: CDR1 SNHLY, CDR2 FYNNEI. V shed 4 bases and J 5 bases; nucleotides not matched to a gene: 7.

V and J are TRBV5-1 and TRBJ2-1, with D unclear. The V end was cut by 5 bases, the J end by 7 bases, with 10 bases between. This CDR3 is 12 amino acids long. Germline assignment: CDR1 SGHRS and CDR2 YFSETQ. CDR3 DNA: TGCGCCAGCAGTTCCCCCGGGAATGAGCAGTTCTTC. Protein sequence: CASSSPGNEQFF.

The chain combines TRBV11-3 with TRBJ2-7; D perhaps matches TRBD1 (6 bases). Germline CDR1 SGHNT, CDR2 YENEEA. V was pared by 3 bases and J by 3 bases, with 15 bases between. The CDR3 sequence is 15 residues long. CDR3 sequence (DNA): TGTGCCAGCAGCTTGGACTCACAGGGCTTCTACGAGCAGTACTTC. It codes for CASSLDSQGFYEQYF.

The chain has TRBV6-2 or TRBV6-3 and TRBJ2-3, with TRBD2 matching 7 bases. The CDR3 length is 18 residues. The germline V gene has CDR1 MNHEY and CDR2 SVGEGT. V gave up 6 bases and J gave up 4 bases; unmatched junction bases: 19. CDR3 coding DNA: TGTGCCAGCAGCGGGGGAGGGTTTGGCGGGAGTAGAGCAGATACGCAGTATTTT. Protein product: CASSGGGFGGSRADTQYF.

This chain links TRBV15 with TRBJ2-3; 9 bases match TRBD1. Germline lookup yields CDR1 LNHNV and CDR2 YYDKDF (reference sequence). CDR3 length: 16 amino acids. V lost 5 bases, J lost 2 bases, and 8 bases stayed unmatched. The CDR3 region has the DNA TGTGCCACCAGCGAAGATACAGGGGGCAACACAGATACGCAGTATTTT. Translation gives CATSEDTGGNTDTQYF.

The chain employs TRBV5-1 and TRBJ2-7; 9 bases map to TRBD2. This CDR3 contains 14 residues. Germline CDR1 SGHRS, CDR2 YFSETQ. Trimming at V came to 4 bases and at J to 3 bases, leaving 5 bases not matched to a gene. The CDR3 reads CASSIAGAGYEQYF. CDR3 in DNA: TGCGCCAGCAGCATAGCGGGAGCAGGCTACGAGCAGTACTTC.